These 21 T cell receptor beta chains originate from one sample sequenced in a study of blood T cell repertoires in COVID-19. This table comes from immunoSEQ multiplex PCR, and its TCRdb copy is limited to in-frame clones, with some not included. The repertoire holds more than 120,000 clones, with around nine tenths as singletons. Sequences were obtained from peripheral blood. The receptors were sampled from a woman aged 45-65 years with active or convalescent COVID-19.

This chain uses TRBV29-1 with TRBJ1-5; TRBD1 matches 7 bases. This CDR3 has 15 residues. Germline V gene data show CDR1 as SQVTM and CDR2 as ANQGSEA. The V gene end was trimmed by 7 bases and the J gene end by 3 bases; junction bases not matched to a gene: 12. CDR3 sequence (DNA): TGCAGCGCGAGCACAGGGACAGCCGTCAATCAGCCCCAGCATTTT. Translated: CSASTGTAVNQPQHF.

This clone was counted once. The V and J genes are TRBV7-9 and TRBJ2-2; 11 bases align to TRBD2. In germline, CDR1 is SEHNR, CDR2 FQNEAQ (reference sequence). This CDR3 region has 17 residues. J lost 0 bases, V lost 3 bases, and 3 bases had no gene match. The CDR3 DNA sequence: TGTGCCAGCAGCTTTAGCGGGAGGGCCTCGAACACCGGGGAGCTGTTTTTT. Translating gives CASSFSGRASNTGELFF. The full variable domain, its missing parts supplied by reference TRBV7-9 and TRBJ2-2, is DTGVSQNPRHKITKRGQNVTFRCDPISEHNRLYWYRQTLGQGPEFLTYFQNEAQLEKSRLLSDRFSAERPKGSFSTLEIQRTEQGDSAMYLCASSFSGRASNTGELFFGEGSRLTVL.

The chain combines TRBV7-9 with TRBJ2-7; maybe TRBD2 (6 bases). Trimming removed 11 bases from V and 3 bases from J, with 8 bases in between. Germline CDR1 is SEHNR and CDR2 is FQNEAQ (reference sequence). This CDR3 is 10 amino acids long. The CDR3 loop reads CAYGGYEQYF. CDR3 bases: TGTGCCTACGGGGGCTACGAGCAGTACTTC.

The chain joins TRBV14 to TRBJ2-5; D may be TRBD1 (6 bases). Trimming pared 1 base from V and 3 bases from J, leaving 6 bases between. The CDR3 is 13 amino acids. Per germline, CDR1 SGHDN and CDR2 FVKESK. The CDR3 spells CASSQGTEETQYF. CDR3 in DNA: TGTGCCAGCAGCCAAGGGACAGAAGAGACCCAGTACTTC. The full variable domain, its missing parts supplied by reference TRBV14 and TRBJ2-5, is EAGVTQFPSHSVIEKGQTVTLRCDPISGHDNLYWYRRVMGKEIKFLLHFVKESKQDESGMPNNRFLAERTGGTYSTLKVQPAELEDSGVYFCASSQGTEETQYFGPGTRLLVL.

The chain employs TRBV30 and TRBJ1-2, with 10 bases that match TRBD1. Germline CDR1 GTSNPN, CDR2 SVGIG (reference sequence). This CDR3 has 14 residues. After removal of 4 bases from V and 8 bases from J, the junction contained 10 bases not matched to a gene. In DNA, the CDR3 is TGTGCCTGGACTGCTGACAGGGGGCAGGGGGGCTACACCTTC. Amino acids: CAWTADRGQGGYTF.

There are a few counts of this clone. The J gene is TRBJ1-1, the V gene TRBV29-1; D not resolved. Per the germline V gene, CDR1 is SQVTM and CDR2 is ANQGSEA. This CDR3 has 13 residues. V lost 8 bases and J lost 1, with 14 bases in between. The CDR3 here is CSSRREANTEAFF. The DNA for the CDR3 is TGCAGCTCCAGACGGGAGGCGAACACTGAAGCTTTCTTT.

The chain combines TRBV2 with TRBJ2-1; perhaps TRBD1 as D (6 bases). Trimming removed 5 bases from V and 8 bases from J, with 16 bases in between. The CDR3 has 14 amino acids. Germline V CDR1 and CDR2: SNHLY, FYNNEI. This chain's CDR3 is CASSPRQDWDEQFF. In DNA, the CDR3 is TGTGCCAGCAGTCCCCGACAGGATTGGGATGAGCAGTTCTTC.

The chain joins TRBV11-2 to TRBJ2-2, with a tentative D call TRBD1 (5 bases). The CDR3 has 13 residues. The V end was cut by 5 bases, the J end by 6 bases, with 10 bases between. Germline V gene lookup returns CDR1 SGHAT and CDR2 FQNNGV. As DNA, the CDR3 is TGTGCCAGCAGCAGACAGCTATCCGGGGAGCTGTTTTTT. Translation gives CASSRQLSGELFF.

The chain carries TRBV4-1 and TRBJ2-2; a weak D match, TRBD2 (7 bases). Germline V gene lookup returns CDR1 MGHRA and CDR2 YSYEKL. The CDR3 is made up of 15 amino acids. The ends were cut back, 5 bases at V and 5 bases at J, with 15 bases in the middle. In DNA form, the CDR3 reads TGCGCCAGCAGCGTTGCTGGGGGGGCGACCGGGGAGCTGTTTTTT. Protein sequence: CASSVAGGATGELFF.

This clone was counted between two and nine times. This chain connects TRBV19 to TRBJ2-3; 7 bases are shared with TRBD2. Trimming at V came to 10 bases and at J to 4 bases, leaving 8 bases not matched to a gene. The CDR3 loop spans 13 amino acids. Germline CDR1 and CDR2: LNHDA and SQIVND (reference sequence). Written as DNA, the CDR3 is TGTGCCATTTCGACTAGCTGGGCAGATACGCAGTATTTT. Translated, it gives CAISTSWADTQYF.

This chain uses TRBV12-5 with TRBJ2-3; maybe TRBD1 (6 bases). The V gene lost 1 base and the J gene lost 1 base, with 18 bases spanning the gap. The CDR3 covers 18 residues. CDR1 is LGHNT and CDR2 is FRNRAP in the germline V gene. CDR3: CASGLAPSQGLGTDTQYF. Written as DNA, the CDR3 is TGTGCTAGTGGTTTGGCCCCATCCCAGGGGCTTGGCACAGATACGCAGTATTTT.

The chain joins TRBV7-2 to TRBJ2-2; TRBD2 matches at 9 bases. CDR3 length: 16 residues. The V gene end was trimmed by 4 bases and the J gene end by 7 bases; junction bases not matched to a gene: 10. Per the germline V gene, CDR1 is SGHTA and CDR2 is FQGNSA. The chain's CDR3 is CASSSSGRLNNGELFF. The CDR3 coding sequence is TGTGCCAGCAGCTCCAGCGGGAGGTTAAATAACGGGGAGCTGTTTTTT.

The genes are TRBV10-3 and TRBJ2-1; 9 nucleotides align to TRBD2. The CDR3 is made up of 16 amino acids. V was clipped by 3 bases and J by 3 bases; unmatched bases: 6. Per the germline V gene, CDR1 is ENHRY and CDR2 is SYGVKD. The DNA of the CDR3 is TGTGCCATCAGTGACTCCGGGACTAGCAGCTACAATGAGCAGTTCTTC. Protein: CAISDSGTSSYNEQFF.

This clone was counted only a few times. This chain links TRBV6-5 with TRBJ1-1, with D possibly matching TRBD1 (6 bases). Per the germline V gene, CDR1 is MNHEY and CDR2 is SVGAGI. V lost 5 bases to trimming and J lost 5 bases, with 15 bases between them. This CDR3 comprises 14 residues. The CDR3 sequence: CASSLGGRGTEAFF. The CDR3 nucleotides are TGTGCCAGCAGTCTAGGAGGAAGGGGGACTGAAGCTTTCTTT.

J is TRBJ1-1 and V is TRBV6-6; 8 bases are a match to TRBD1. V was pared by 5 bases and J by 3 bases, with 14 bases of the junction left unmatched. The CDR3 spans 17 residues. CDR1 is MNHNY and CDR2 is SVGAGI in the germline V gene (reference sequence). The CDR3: CASSLQGAYLKDTEAFF. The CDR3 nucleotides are TGTGCCAGCAGTCTCCAGGGGGCGTACTTGAAGGACACTGAAGCTTTCTTT.

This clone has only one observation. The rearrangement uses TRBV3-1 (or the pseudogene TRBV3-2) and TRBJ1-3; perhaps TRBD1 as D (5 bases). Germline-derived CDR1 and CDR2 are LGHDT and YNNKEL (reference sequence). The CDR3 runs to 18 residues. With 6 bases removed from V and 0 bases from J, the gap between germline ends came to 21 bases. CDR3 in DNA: TGTGCCAGCAGTAGGGGAGTGGCGGGACGGAGCTCTGGAAACACCATATATTTT. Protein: CASSRGVAGRSSGNTIYF.

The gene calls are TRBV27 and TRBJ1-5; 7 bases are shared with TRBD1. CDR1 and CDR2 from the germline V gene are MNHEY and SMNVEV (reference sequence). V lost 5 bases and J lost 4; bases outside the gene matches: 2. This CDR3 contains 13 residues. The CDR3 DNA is TGTGCCAGCAGTCACAGGGGAAATCAGCCCCAGCATTTT. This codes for CASSHRGNQPQHF.

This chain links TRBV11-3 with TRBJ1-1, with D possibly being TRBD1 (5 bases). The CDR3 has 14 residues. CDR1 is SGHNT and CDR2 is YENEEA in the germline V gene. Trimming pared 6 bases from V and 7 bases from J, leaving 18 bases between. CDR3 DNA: TGTGCCAGCAGAAGGGGACTTCGATACGGTGAAGCTTTCTTT. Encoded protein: CASRRGLRYGEAFF. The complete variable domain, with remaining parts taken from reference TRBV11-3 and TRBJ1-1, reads EAGVVQSPRYKIIEKKQPVAFWCNPISGHNTLYWYLQNLGQGPELLIRYENEEAVDDSQLPKDRFSAERLKGVDSTLKIQPAELGDSAVYLCASRRGLRYGEAFFGQGTRLTVV.

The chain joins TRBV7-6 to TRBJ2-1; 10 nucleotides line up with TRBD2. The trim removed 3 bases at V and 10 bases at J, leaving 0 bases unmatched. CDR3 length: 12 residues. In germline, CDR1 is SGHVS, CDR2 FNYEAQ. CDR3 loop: CASSFSGREQFF. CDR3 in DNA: TGTGCCAGCAGCTTTAGCGGGAGGGAGCAGTTCTTC.

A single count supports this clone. DNA of the CDR3: TGCGCCAGCAGTCAAGGGGCAGGCCCCGGCCAGCCCCAGCATTTT. Translation: CASSQGAGPGQPQHF. This rearrangement joins TRBV5-1 to TRBJ1-5, with a possible D match to TRBD1 (5 bases). Germline V lookup: CDR1 SGHRS, CDR2 YFSETQ. The CDR3 spans 15 residues. Trimming pared 5 bases from V and 7 bases from J, leaving 19 bases between.

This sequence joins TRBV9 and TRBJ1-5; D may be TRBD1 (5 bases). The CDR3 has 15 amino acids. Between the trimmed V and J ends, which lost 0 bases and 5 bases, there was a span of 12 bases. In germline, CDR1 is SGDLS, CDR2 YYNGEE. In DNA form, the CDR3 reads TGTGCCAGCAGCGTAGGGGCAGGGCCTGATCAGCCCCAGCATTTT. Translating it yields CASSVGAGPDQPQHF.